The next 9 T cell receptor beta chains were all read from a single sample in a study of response to subunit inactivated influenza vaccine. TCRdb re-called the RT-PCR reads with MiXCR, one entry per CDR3 protein. The repertoire consists of more than 500,000 distinct CDR3 sequences, with roughly 12% occurring once and the leading ten covering more than 9.5%. This sample was also put to use in a study of T cells expressing NK-cell markers. That investigation notes: The authors made TCR beta cDNA libraries by 5'RACE template switching. This switching added a universal primer site and UMIs.

Specimen: PBMCs from blood, collected on the day of vaccination. The origin of the receptors is a man aged 50 to 60 who received an inactivated influenza vaccine.

The rearrangement links TRBV6-1 to TRBJ2-5; D perhaps matches TRBD2 (6 bases). CDR1 is MNHNS and CDR2 is SASEGT in the germline V gene. The CDR3 is 14 residues long. V lost 7 bases, J lost 5 bases, and 17 bases lay in between. CDR3 in amino acids: CASMTRAGLETQYF. In DNA form, the CDR3 reads TGTGCCAGCATGACAAGGGCGGGATTGGAGACCCAGTACTTC.

This clonotype was counted between two and nine times. This chain connects TRBV14 to TRBJ2-2; D gene uncertain. From germline, CDR1 is SGHDN and CDR2 FVKESK. This CDR3 is 15 amino acids long. V was clipped by 4 bases and J by 3 bases, with 12 bases between them. CDR3 coding DNA: TGTGCCAGCAGCCCCCGGTCCCTTTACACCGGGGAGCTGTTTTTT. Protein: CASSPRSLYTGELFF.

This clonotype came up a few times. This rearrangement joins TRBV6-1 to TRBJ2-2; the D is unclear. The CDR3 covers 13 residues. Trimming took 2 bases from V and 6 from J, leaving 7 bases between them. Germline-derived CDR1 and CDR2 are MNHNS and SASEGT. The CDR3 DNA reads TGTGCCAGCAGTGAATTTGGGGCCGGGGAGCTGTTTTTT. Residues: CASSEFGAGELFF.

In the case of this clonotype: A much larger clone lies one base from this, so it may be a read error. The rearrangement joins TRBV5-1 to TRBJ2-1, with D possibly matching TRBD1 (6 bases). The length of the CDR3 is 15 residues. The germline CDR1 and CDR2 sequences are SGHRS and YFSETQ. The V end was cut by 5 bases, the J end by 5 bases, with 17 bases between. The CDR3 region is CASSGLGGYNNEQFF. CDR3 DNA: TGCGCCAGCAGTGGGTTAGGGGGATACAACAATGAGCAGTTCTTC.

This clonotype came up a few times. This sequence joins TRBV5-1 and TRBJ2-1, with D perhaps matching TRBD2 (6 bases). The CDR3 runs to 15 residues. V was shortened by 4 bases and J by 0 bases, with 11 bases between the two germline ends. CDR1 and CDR2 from the germline V gene are SGHRS and YFSETQ. In DNA form, the CDR3 reads TGCGCCAGCAGCCCGCTGCGGGACTCCTACAATGAGCAGTTCTTC. Its protein is CASSPLRDSYNEQFF.

Only a few counts were recorded for this clonotype. The CDR3 protein is CSATRGWNTGELFF. In nucleotides, the CDR3 is TGCAGTGCCACCAGGGGGTGGAACACCGGGGAGCTGTTTTTT. The chain is built from TRBV20-1 and TRBJ2-2; 7 bases line up with TRBD1. The CDR3 consists of 14 residues. Germline CDR1 reads DFQATT; CDR2 reads SNEGSKA (reference sequence). Losses at the gene ends were 6 bases for V and 1 base for J; bases not matched to a gene: 5.

The rearrangement links TRBV12-3 or TRBV12-4 to TRBJ2-3; 9 bases match TRBD1. The V and J ends lost 5 bases and 4 bases, in that order; junction bases with no gene match: 10. There are 16 residues in the CDR3. The CDR3 spells CASSRQGGLASDTQYF. CDR3 coding DNA: TGTGCCAGCAGTCGACAGGGGGGGCTAGCGTCAGATACGCAGTATTTT.

This chain joins TRBV7-9 and TRBJ1-1; D ambiguous. Germline values: CDR1 SEHNR, CDR2 FQNEAQ (reference sequence). The CDR3 consists of 12 residues. V was trimmed by 6 bases and J by 6 bases, leaving 11 bases between them. Written as DNA, the CDR3 is TGTGCCAGCAGAAGAGGGTGGGCTGAAGCTTTCTTT. Residues: CASRRGWAEAFF.

Many counts were recorded for this clonotype. The rearrangement links TRBV20-1 to TRBJ1-5; possibly TRBD1 for D (5 bases). The CDR3 consists of 14 residues. V lost 2 bases to trimming and J lost 6 bases, with 14 bases between them. The V gene's germline CDR1 is DFQATT and CDR2 SNEGSKA (reference sequence). The CDR3 DNA reads TGCAGTGCTAGATGGGACTGGGGAAGTCAGCCCCAGCATTTT. It encodes CSARWDWGSQPQHF.